This TCR beta chain was captured in a study of T cell changes during pregnancy in multiple sclerosis. The protocol was immunoSEQ multiplex PCR, while the TCRdb copy is restricted to in-frame clones and leaves out a portion. Here the sample spans nearly 40,000 clones, 85% to 95% being singletons. Notes on this clone: This same CDR3 is encoded by further DNA sequences in the sample.

The germline V gene has CDR1 KGHSH and CDR2 LQKENI. V lost 3 bases and J 0 bases, leaving 6 bases between the germline ends. This CDR3 has 14 residues. The receptor was isolated from a female donor with multiple sclerosis, enrolled in a pregnancy study. The chain links TRBV18 to TRBJ1-3; no clear D. The starting material was CD4+ T cells from peripheral blood mononuclear cells, obtained before pregnancy. As DNA, the CDR3 is TGTGCCAGCTCACCGGGGAGCTCTGGAAACACCATATATTTT. Protein product: CASSPGSSGNTIYF.